The source of this T cell receptor beta chain is a study of blood T cell repertoires in COVID-19. Germline trimming cut 4 bases from V and 7 bases from J; bases unmatched to any gene: 4. The germline CDR1 and CDR2 sequences are GTSNPN and SVGIG (reference sequence). The CDR3 consists of 14 residues. Original processing methods: Amplified reference gene primers provided the basis for estimating nucleated cell counts. Some clones are missing from TCRdb's copy, which holds only in-frame ones; the method was immunoSEQ multiplex PCR. V and J calls and clone size are given by that table; D and trimming were obtained from the DNA. The sample shows about half a million clones, about 91% of them seen only once.

Sequences were obtained from peripheral blood. The chain employs TRBV30 and TRBJ1-6, with 10 bases that match TRBD1. The sequence was collected from a man between 18 and 35 years old with COVID-19, enrolled during active disease. As DNA, the CDR3 is TGTGCCTGGAATTCGGGACAGGGGAATTCACCCCTCCACTTT. Protein product: CAWNSGQGNSPLHF.